These 19 T cell receptor beta chains share one sample of origin, sequenced in a study of control samples from healthy donors and cancer patients. This table comes from immunoSEQ multiplex PCR, and its TCRdb copy is limited to in-frame clones, with some not included. This repertoire shows under 150,000 clones, about 93% found once; its top ten account for approximately 1.7%. Sequenced sample: PBMCs. These receptors all stem from a middle-aged man with head and neck cancer.

The rearrangement uses TRBV18 and TRBJ2-7; D might be TRBD1 (6 bases). Germline V gene sequence: CDR1 KGHSH, CDR2 LQKENI. The CDR3 is 13 residues long. Trimming shortened V by 5 bases and J by 3 bases, and 11 bases separated the two germline ends. CDR3 in amino acids: CASSEGQFYEQYF. The CDR3, as DNA: TGTGCCAGCTCAGAAGGACAGTTCTACGAGCAGTACTTC.

The chain employs TRBV4-3 and TRBJ2-3, with D hard to call. V lost 0 bases to trimming and J lost 5 bases, with 12 bases between them. Germline V gene data show CDR1 as LGHNA and CDR2 as YSLEER. CDR3 length: 15 residues. Written as DNA, the CDR3 is TGCGCCAGCAGCCAAGAAGCTACTTCGGGAGATACGCAGTATTTT. It yields the protein CASSQEATSGDTQYF.

The chain uses TRBV11-3 and TRBJ2-1; 7 positions agree with TRBD2. CDR1 and CDR2 (germline): SGHNT, YENEEA. With 4 bases clipped from V and 3 bases from J, the junction kept 3 bases outside the gene matches. The CDR3 spans 14 residues. The CDR3 region is CASSSSGVYNEQFF. The CDR3 region has the DNA TGTGCCAGCAGCTCCAGCGGGGTCTACAATGAGCAGTTCTTC.

The V gene is TRBV6-6, the J gene TRBJ1-5; D is undetermined. The germline CDR1 and CDR2 sequences are MNHNY and SVGAGI (reference sequence). V lost 5 bases and J 4 bases, leaving 6 bases between the germline ends. The CDR3 runs 12 residues. DNA for the CDR3: TGTGCCAGCAGTGTTCCAAATCAGCCCCAGCATTTT. This codes for CASSVPNQPQHF.

This clone was picked up a small number of times. V and J are TRBV20-1 and TRBJ1-2, with TRBD1 identical over 8 bases. V was clipped by 6 bases and J by 7 bases; unmatched bases: 4. The CDR3 length is 11 residues. Germline V CDR1 and CDR2: DFQATT, SNEGSKA (reference sequence). The CDR3, as DNA: TGCAGTGCCCCAGGGGGCGGTGGCTACACCTTC. Residues: CSAPGGGGYTF.

This clone has just a few counts. The V and J genes are TRBV4-2 and TRBJ2-7; D is ambiguous. Germline V gene lookup returns CDR1 LGHNA and CDR2 YNFKEQ. The ends were cut back, 5 bases at V and 2 bases at J, with 7 bases in the middle. The CDR3 consists of 12 residues. CDR3 amino acids: CASSSGPYEQYF. The DNA of the CDR3 is TGTGCCAGCAGCTCCGGTCCCTACGAGCAGTACTTC.

The CDR3 DNA sequence: TGTGCCAGCAGCGGTGGACTGGGCGGGGAGCTGTTTTTT. Encoded protein: CASSGGLGGELFF. The chain couples TRBV7-2 to TRBJ2-2, with D tentatively TRBD2 (5 bases). V shed 5 bases and J shed 7 bases, with 11 bases lying between them. The CDR3 is 13 amino acids. From germline, CDR1 is SGHTA and CDR2 FQGNSA.

The chain employs TRBV2 and TRBJ2-7; D might be TRBD1 (5 bases). Germline V gene data show CDR1 as SNHLY and CDR2 as FYNNEI. CDR3 size: 14 residues. Trimming cost V 7 bases and J 5 bases, with 18 bases left between them. Here the CDR3 reads CASNFETARNEQYF. The CDR3 DNA reads as TGTGCCAGCAATTTCGAGACAGCTCGGAACGAGCAGTACTTC.

This chain links TRBV7-7 with TRBJ2-6; D gene unclear. Germline V gives CDR1 SSHAT, CDR2 FNYEAQ (reference sequence). Trimming took off 1 base at V and 2 bases at J, with 6 bases between the two ends. The CDR3 covers 15 residues. The CDR3 loop reads CASSLGVPGANVLTF. DNA for the CDR3: TGTGCCAGCAGCTTAGGGGTTCCTGGGGCCAACGTCCTGACTTTC. Full variable domain (remainder filled in from reference TRBV7-7 and TRBJ2-6): GAGVSQSPRYKVTKRGQDVTLRCDPISSHATLYWYQQALGQGPEFLTYFNYEAQPDKSGLPSDRFSAERPEGSISTLTIQRTEQRDSAMYRCASSLGVPGANVLTFGAGSRLTVL.

The chain joins TRBV4-2 to TRBJ2-3; D is ambiguous. The germline V gene has CDR1 LGHNA and CDR2 YNFKEQ. This CDR3 is built from 12 residues. V was cut by 1 base and J by 4 bases, with 3 bases left in between. CDR3 region: CASSQAPDTQYF. CDR3 bases: TGTGCCAGCAGCCAAGCACCAGATACGCAGTATTTT.

This clone was counted a single time. Other DNA sequences in the same sample also yield this CDR3. V gene TRBV11-1 combines with J gene TRBJ2-7; weak D call: TRBD1 (5 bases). CDR1 is SGHAT and CDR2 is FQDESV in the germline V gene (reference sequence). Trimming left V 9 bases short and J 7 bases short, with 28 bases between. This CDR3 has 16 residues. The CDR3: CASTDRGGSSLEEQYF. The CDR3 DNA is TGTGCCAGTACCGATAGGGGCGGATCCTCCCTTGAGGAGCAGTACTTC.

The rearrangement joins TRBV7-9 to TRBJ1-5; a possible D gene is TRBD1 (6 bases). CDR3 length equals 18 residues. In germline, CDR1 is SEHNR, CDR2 FQNEAQ (reference sequence). The ends were cut back, 1 base at V and 0 bases at J, with 16 bases in the middle. DNA of the CDR3: TGTGCCAGCAGCTTAGTCCCGGGGACAAGCTATAGCAATCAGCCCCAGCATTTT. It translates to CASSLVPGTSYSNQPQHF.

Remarks on this clone: One end of the junction fails to match germline, which may point to a read error. The chain links TRBV7-9 to TRBJ2-5; 7 nucleotides match TRBD2. Germline values: CDR1 SEHNR, CDR2 FQNEAQ (reference sequence). CDR3 size: 14 residues. The CDR3 nucleotides are TGTGCCAGCAGCTTACTAGCGGCTCAAGAGATCCAGTACTTC. Encoded protein: CASSLLAAQEIQYF.

The chain recombines TRBV6-2 or TRBV6-3 with TRBJ1-5, with D possibly matching TRBD1 (5 bases). CDR1 MNHEY and CDR2 SVGEGT come from the germline V gene. The CDR3 runs 12 residues. Trimming removed 5 bases at V and 9 bases at J, with 11 bases between. The CDR3 reads CASSLGRPPQHF. The CDR3 nucleotides read TGTGCCAGCAGTCTGGGGCGCCCGCCCCAGCATTTT.

The V and J genes are TRBV4-3 and TRBJ1-2, with D perhaps matching TRBD1 (5 bases). Trimming removed 1 base from V and 3 bases from J, with 12 bases in between. The CDR3 extends over 15 amino acids. Germline V gene data show CDR1 as LGHNA and CDR2 as YSLEER. CDR3 nucleotides: TGCGCCAGCAGCCAAGGGGACGGGGGAGACTATGGCTACACCTTC. Its protein is CASSQGDGGDYGYTF.

V gene TRBV15 combines with J gene TRBJ2-7; D not resolved. Germline loops: CDR1 LNHNV, CDR2 YYDKDF (reference sequence). Trimming stripped 1 base from V and 4 bases from J, with 11 bases between. This CDR3 has 14 residues. This CDR3 is CATSRGGVRYEQYF. The CDR3 DNA reads TGTGCCACCAGCAGAGGAGGTGTAAGGTACGAGCAGTACTTC. Based on the CDR3 plus reference TRBV15 and TRBJ2-7, the full variable domain is DAMVIQNPRYQVTQFGKPVTLSCSQTLNHNVMYWYQQKSSQAPKLLFHYYDKDFNNEADTPDNFQSRRPNTSFCFLDIRSPGLGDTAMYLCATSRGGVRYEQYFGPGTRLTVT.

This chain uses TRBV7-3 with TRBJ2-2; 8 nucleotides agree with TRBD1. This CDR3 region has 13 residues. The V gene's germline CDR1 is SGHTA and CDR2 FQGTGA. V lost 6 bases and J lost 6; bases outside the gene matches: 3. The DNA for the CDR3 is TGTGCCAGCAGAAGGACAGGGTCCGGGGAGCTGTTTTTT. Its translation is CASRRTGSGELFF.

V gene TRBV3-1 (or the pseudogene TRBV3-2) combines with J gene TRBJ1-6; perhaps TRBD1 as D (5 bases). Trimming stripped 5 bases from V and 0 bases from J, with 11 bases between. Germline CDR1 and CDR2: LGHDT and YNNKEL (reference sequence). The CDR3 length is 16 residues. CDR3 residues: CASSGEGSSYNSPLHF. CDR3 DNA: TGTGCCAGCAGCGGAGAGGGGAGCTCCTATAATTCACCCCTCCACTTT.

J is TRBJ1-1 and V is TRBV9; the match to TRBD1 covers 9 bases. The CDR3 consists of 14 residues. Trimming took 3 bases from V and 4 from J; bases not matched to a gene: 4. Germline CDR1 and CDR2: SGDLS and YYNGEE. The CDR3 here is CASSAQTGGTEAFF. The CDR3 DNA follows: TGTGCCAGCAGCGCCCAGACAGGGGGCACTGAAGCTTTCTTT.